This is a list of T cell receptor beta chains from one sample in a study of spatial heterogeneity in lung cancer. TCRdb passed the 5' RACE reads through MiXCR, listing each CDR3 protein once. The table records 16,000 or so distinct CDR3 sequences, around 7% of them present only once. Here the sequenced sample was lung tumor tissue, taken at surgery. These receptor sequences come from a female donor with early-stage non-small cell lung cancer. Each CDR3 is given with its conserved first and last residue.

TRBJ2-2,TRBV20-1,CSASGEGQYTGELFF
TRBJ1-2,TRBV5-6,CASSLDGRGYGYTF
TRBJ1-2,TRBV7-2,CASSQGYYGYTF
TRBJ1-2,TRBV28,CASSPPPGYTF
TRBJ2-1,TRBV20-1,CSARGYRGNNEQFF
TRBJ1-6,TRBV28,CASSLSGQGANSPLHF
TRBJ1-6,TRBV5-6,CASSTDRVRDSPLHF
TRBJ1-4,TRBV29-1,CSAGESGTVIEKLFF
TRBJ2-5,TRBV5-6,CASSLAGGALQETQYF
TRBJ2-1,TRBV5-4,CASSLGGAEQFF
TRBJ2-3,TRBV20-1,CSASPGDLAGEDTQYF
TRBJ1-1,TRBV29-1,CSATDTGLNTEAFF
TRBJ1-2,TRBV5-1,CASSLRAGFNYGYTF
TRBJ1-2,TRBV5-5,CASSFLLRYGYTF
TRBJ2-3,TRBV6-2/TRBV6-3,CASSYRDTDTQYF
TRBJ1-6,TRBV3-1,CASSQGTGPDSPLHF
TRBJ2-5,TRBV5-1,CASSSGDRGRGETQYF
TRBJ2-1,TRBV4-3,CASSQDVVEINEQFF
TRBJ1-4,TRBV4-1,CASSQDWGAGTKLFF
TRBJ1-5,TRBV12-3/TRBV12-4,CASRQTGASNQPQHF
TRBJ1-5,TRBV29-1,CSAAQGTQPQHF
TRBJ1-5,TRBV19,CASTLTGRNQPQHF
TRBJ1-4,TRBV10-2,CASQTGGGVYEKLFF
TRBJ1-1,TRBV30,CAWTRDLTEAFF
TRBJ2-2,TRBV7-6,CASSLVTRRGTNTGELFF
TRBJ1-1,TRBV27,CASSAYTGGRAEAFF
TRBJ2-7,TRBV27,CASSHRQGPYEQYF
TRBJ1-2,TRBV5-1,CASSQGASDYGYTF
TRBJ1-2,TRBV27,CASSPGQGGGYTF
TRBJ1-5,TRBV20-1,CSASPQQGNSNQPQHF
TRBJ2-3,TRBV28,CASSSTLDGNTDTQYF
TRBJ2-4,TRBV4-2,CASSREVGLAKNIQYF
TRBJ2-3,TRBV2,CASSEALREDTQYF
TRBJ1-1,TRBV6-1,CASRKNTEAFF
TRBJ1-5,TRBV7-2,CASSLAPGQLQHF
TRBJ2-2,TRBV30,CAFTQGRVRTGELFF
TRBJ1-1,TRBV20-1,CSAERENTEAFF
TRBJ2-6,TRBV12-3/TRBV12-4,CASSCKGTGANVLTF
TRBJ1-1,TRBV7-8,CASSLSRDDTEAFF
TRBJ1-1,TRBV12-3/TRBV12-4,CASSRVAGSAEAFF
TRBJ2-2,TRBV7-2,CASSPGTVTNTGELFF
TRBJ2-3,TRBV7-8,CASSWDGQGIRTDTQYF
TRBJ2-1,TRBV9,CASSVWGEQNNEQFF
TRBJ1-6,TRBV9,CASSGGSSWVVNSPLHF